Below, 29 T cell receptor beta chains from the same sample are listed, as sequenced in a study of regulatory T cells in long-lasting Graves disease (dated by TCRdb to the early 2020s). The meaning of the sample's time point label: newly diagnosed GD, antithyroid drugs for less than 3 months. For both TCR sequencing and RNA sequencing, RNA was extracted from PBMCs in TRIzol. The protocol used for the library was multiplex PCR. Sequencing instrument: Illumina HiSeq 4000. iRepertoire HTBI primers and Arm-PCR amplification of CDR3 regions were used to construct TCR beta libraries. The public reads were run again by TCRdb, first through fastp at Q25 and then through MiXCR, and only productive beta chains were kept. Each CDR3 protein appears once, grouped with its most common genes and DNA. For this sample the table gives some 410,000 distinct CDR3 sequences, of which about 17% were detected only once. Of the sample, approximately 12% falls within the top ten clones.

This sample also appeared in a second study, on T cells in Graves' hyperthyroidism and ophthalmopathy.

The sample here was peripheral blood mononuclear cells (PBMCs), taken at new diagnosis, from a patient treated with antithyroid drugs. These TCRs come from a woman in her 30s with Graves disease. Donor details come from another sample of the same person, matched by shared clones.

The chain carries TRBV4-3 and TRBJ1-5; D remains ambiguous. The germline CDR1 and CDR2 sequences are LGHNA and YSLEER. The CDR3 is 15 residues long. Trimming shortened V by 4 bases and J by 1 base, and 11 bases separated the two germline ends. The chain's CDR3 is CASSLTRQSNQPQHF. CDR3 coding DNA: TGCGCCAGCAGCCTCACGCGTCAAAGCAATCAGCCCCAGCATTTT.

The CDR3 here is CASTDRYSNQPQHF. The CDR3 DNA is TGTGCCAGCACCGACAGGTATAGCAATCAGCCCCAGCATTTT. The chain joins TRBV6-2 or TRBV6-3 to TRBJ1-5; D may be TRBD1 (6 bases). Germline V CDR1 and CDR2: MNHEY, SVGEGT. The CDR3 totals 14 residues. Trimming took 7 bases from V and 0 from J, leaving 10 bases between them.

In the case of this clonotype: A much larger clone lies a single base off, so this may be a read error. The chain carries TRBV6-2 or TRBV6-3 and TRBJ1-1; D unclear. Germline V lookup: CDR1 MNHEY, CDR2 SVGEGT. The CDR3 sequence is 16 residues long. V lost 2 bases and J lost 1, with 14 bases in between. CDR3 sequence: CASSYGVYAGNTEAFF. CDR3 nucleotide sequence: TGTGCCAGCAGTTACGGGGTCTACGCAGGGAACACTGAAGCTTTCTTT.

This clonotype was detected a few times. The CDR3 sequence: CATERFGTDTQYF. CDR3 bases: TGTGCCACCGAGCGTTTCGGGACAGATACGCAGTATTTT. This chain connects TRBV15 to TRBJ2-3; no clear D. Trimming left V 8 bases short and J 3 bases short, with 12 bases between. From germline, CDR1 is LNHNV and CDR2 YYDKDF (reference sequence). This CDR3 has 13 residues.

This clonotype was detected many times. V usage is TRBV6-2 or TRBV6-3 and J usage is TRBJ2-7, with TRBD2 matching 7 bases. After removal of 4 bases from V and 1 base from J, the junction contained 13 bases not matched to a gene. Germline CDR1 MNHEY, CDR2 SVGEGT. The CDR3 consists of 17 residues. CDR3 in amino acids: CASSSRGPTSISYEQYF. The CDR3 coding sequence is TGTGCCAGCAGTTCCCGAGGACCGACTAGCATTTCCTACGAGCAGTACTTC.

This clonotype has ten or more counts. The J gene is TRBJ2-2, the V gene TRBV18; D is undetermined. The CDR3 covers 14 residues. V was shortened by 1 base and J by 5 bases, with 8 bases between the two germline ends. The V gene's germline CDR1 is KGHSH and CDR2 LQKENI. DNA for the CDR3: TGTGCCAGCTCACCACAGGCGGCTACCGGGGAGCTGTTTTTT. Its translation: CASSPQAATGELFF.

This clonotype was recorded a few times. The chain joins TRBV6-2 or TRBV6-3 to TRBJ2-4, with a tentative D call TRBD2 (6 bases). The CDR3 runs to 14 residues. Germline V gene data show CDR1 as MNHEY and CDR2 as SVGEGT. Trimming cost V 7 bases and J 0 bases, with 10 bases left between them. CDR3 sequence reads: CASNGGVAKNIQYF. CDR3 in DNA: TGTGCCAGCAACGGCGGGGTAGCCAAAAACATTCAGTACTTC.

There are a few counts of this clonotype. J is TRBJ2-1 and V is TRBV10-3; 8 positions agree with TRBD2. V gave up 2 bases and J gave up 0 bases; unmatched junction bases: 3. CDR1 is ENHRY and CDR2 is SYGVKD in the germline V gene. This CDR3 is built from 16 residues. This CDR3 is CAISELLAASYNEQFF. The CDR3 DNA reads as TGTGCCATCAGTGAGCTACTAGCGGCCTCCTACAATGAGCAGTTCTTC.

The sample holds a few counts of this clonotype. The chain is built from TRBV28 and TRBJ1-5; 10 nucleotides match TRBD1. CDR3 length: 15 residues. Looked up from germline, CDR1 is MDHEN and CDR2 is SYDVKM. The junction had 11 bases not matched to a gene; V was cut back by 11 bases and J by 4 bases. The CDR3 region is CAAQADRGTNQPQHF. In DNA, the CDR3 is TGTGCCGCACAGGCGGACAGGGGGACAAATCAGCCCCAGCATTTT.

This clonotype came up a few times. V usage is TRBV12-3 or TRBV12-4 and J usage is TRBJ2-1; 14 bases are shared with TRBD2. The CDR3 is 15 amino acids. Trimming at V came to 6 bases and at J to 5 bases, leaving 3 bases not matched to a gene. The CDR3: CASRGLAGVHNEQFF. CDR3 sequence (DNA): TGTGCCAGCAGGGGACTAGCGGGAGTGCACAATGAGCAGTTCTTC.

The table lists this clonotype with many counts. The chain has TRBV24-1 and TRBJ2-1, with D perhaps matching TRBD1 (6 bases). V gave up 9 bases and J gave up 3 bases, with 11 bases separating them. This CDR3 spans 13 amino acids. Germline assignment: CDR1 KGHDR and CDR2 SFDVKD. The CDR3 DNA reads TGTGCCACCGGACAGCCGGGCTACAATGAGCAGTTCTTC. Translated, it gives CATGQPGYNEQFF.

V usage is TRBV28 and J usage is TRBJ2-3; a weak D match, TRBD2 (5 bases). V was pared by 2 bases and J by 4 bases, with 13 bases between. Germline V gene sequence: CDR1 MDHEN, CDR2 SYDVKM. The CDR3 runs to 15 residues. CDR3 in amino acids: CASSLAGGGPDTQYF. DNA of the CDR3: TGTGCCAGCAGTTTAGCGGGTGGAGGCCCAGATACGCAGTATTTT.

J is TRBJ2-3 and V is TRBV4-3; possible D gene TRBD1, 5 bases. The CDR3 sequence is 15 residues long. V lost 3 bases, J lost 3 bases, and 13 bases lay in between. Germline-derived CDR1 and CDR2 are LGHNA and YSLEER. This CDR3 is CASSQEPQGTDTQYF. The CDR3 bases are TGCGCCAGCAGCCAGGAGCCCCAGGGTACAGATACGCAGTATTTT.

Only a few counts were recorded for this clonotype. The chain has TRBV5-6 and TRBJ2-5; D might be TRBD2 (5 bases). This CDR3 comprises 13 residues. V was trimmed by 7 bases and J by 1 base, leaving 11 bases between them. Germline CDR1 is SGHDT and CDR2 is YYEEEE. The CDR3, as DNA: TGTGCCAGCTGCCTGGGGAGCCAAGAGACCCAGTACTTC. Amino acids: CASCLGSQETQYF. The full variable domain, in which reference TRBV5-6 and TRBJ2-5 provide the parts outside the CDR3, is DAGVTQSPTHLIKTRGQQVTLRCSPKSGHDTVSWYQQALGQGPQFIFQYYEEEERQRGNFPDRFSGHQFPNYSSELNVNALLLGDSALYLCASCLGSQETQYFGPGTRLLVL.

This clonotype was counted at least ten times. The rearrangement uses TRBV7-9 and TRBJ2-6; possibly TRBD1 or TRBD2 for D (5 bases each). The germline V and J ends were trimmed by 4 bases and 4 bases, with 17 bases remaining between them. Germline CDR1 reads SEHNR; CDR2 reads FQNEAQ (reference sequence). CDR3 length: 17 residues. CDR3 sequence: CASSSIRDAVGANVLTF. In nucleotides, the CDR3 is TGTGCCAGCAGCTCTATCCGGGACGCTGTAGGGGCCAACGTCCTGACTTTC.

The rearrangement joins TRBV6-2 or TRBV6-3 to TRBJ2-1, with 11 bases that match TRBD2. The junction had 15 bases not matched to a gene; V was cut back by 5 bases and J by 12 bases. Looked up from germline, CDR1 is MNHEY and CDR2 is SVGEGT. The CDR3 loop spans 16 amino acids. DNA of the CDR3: TGTGCCAGCAGTGCCTCGACTAGCGGGACAACCTTTGGGCAGTTCTTC. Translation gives CASSASTSGTTFGQFF.

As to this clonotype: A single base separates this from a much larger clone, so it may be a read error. As DNA, the CDR3 is TGTGCCAGCAGCCCCGTCGGCCAGCTTTCCTACGAGCAGTACTTC. Protein sequence: CASSPVGQLSYEQYF. V is TRBV12-3 or TRBV12-4 and J is TRBJ2-7, with D unresolved. V was clipped by 6 bases and J by 1 base, with 16 bases between them. The CDR3 contains 15 residues.

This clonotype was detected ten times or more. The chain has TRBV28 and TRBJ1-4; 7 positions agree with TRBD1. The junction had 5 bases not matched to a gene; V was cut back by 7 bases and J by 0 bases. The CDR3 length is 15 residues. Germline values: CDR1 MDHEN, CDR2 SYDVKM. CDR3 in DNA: TGTGCCAGCACCGGGACAGTATCAACTAATGAAAAACTGTTTTTT. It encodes CASTGTVSTNEKLFF.

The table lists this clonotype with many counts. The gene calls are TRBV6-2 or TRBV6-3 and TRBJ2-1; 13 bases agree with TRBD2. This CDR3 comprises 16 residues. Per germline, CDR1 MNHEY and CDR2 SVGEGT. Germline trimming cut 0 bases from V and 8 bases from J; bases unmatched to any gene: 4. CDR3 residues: CASSYSGTSGMYEQFF. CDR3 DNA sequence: TGTGCCAGCAGTTACTCCGGGACTAGCGGGATGTATGAGCAGTTCTTC.

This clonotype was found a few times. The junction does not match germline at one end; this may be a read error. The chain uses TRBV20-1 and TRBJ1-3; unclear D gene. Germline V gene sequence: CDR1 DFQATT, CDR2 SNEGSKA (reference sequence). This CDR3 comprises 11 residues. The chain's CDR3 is CSARAVNTIYF. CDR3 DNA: TGCAGTGCAAGAGCGGTAAACACCATATATTTT.

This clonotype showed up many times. The chain's CDR3 is CASSLEGLAGGDTQYF. The CDR3 region has the DNA TGTGCCAGCAGCTTAGAGGGACTAGCGGGAGGTGATACGCAGTATTTT. The chain joins TRBV7-8 to TRBJ2-3; 15 bases line up with TRBD2. The V and J ends lost 1 base and 6 bases, in that order; junction bases with no gene match: 2. The CDR3 spans 16 residues. Germline V gene sequence: CDR1 SGHVS, CDR2 FQNEAQ.

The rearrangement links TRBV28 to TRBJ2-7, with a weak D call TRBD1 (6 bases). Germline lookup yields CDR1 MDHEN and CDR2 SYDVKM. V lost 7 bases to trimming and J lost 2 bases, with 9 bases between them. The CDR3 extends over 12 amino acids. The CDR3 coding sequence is TGTGCCAGCATGTCAGGGGCCTACGAGCAGTACTTC. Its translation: CASMSGAYEQYF.

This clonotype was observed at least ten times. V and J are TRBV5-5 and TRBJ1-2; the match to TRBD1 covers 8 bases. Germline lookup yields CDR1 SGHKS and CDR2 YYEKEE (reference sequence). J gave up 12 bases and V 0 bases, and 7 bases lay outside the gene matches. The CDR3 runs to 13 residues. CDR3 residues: CASSLEWAGQDTF. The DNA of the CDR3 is TGTGCCAGCAGCTTGGAATGGGCGGGACAGGACACCTTC.

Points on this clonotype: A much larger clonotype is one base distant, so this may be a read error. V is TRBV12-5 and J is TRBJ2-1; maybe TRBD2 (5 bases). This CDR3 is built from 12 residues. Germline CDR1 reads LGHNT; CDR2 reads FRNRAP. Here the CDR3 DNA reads TGTACTAGTGGTTTAGGGAACAATGAGCAGTTCTTC. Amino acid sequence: CTSGLGNNEQFF.

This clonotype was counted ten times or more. The CDR3 loop reads CASSLAQAEAFF. As DNA, the CDR3 is TGTGCCAGCTCCCTGGCGCAGGCTGAAGCTTTCTTT. The rearrangement joins TRBV18 to TRBJ1-1; D gene ambiguous. Germline V gene lookup returns CDR1 KGHSH and CDR2 LQKENI. V shed 6 bases and J shed 6 bases, with 11 bases lying between them. The CDR3 runs 12 residues.

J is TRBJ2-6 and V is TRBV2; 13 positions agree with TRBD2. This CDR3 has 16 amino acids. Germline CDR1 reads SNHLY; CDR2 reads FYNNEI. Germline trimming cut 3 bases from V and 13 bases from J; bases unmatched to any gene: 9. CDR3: CASSDGLAGDSGVLTF. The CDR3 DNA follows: TGTGCCAGCAGTGACGGACTAGCGGGAGACTCCGGGGTCCTGACTTTC.

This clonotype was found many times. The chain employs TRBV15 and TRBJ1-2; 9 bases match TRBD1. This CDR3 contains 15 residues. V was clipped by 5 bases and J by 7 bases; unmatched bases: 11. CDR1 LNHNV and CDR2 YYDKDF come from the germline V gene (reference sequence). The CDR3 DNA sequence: TGTGCCACCAGCCCCATGTCCCGGGACAGGGCTGGCTACACCTTC. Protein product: CATSPMSRDRAGYTF.

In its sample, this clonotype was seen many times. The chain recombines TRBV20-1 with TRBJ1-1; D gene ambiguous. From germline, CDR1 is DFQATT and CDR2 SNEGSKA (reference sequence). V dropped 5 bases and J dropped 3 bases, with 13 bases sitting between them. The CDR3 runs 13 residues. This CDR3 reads CSAPLQVDTEAFF. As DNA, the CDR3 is TGCAGTGCTCCACTTCAGGTGGACACTGAAGCTTTCTTT.

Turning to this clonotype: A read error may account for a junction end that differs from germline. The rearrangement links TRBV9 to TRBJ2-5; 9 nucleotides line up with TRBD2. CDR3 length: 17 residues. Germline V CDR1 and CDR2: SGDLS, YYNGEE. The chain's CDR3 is CASSGLAGPDNRETRYF. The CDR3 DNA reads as TGTGCCAGCAGCGGTCTAGCGGGACCTGACAACAGGGAGACCCGGTACTTC.